This TCR beta chain was found in a study of T-cell memory formation after mild COVID-19. The wider study: For the most part, TCR clusters were specific to one donor. Overall study findings and caveats: Day 15 to 85 contractors were CD4/CD8 balanced; later expanders leaned CD4+. The CD4+ clones that contracted clustered mainly within CM and EM, and the CD8+ clones concentrated in EMRA.

5'RACE primed at constant segments yielded TCR alpha and TCR beta cDNA libraries bearing sample barcodes and UMIs. TCRdb called the 5' RACE reads again in MiXCR, with one record for every CDR3 protein. The sample shows 200,000 to 250,000 distinct CDR3 sequences, about 10% of them seen only once. As to this clonotype: Its cognate antigen is unknown.

There are 16 residues in the CDR3. V gave up 4 bases and J gave up 4 bases, with 20 bases separating them. Germline CDR1 is SGDLS and CDR2 is YYNGEE. The TCR originated in a man aged 18 to 29 who had mild COVID-19 (a few samples of this study predate the infection). Cell type and time point are not known. Source material: PBMCs or a T cell subset sorted from them (not recorded which). This chain uses TRBV9 with TRBJ2-5; TRBD2 is a possible D gene (6 bases). CDR3: CASSLGWQGGGETQYF. The CDR3 DNA reads as TGTGCCAGCAGCCTCGGATGGCAGGGAGGAGGAGAGACCCAGTACTTC.